This is a list of T cell receptor beta chains from one sample in a study of T cells in Graves' hyperthyroidism and ophthalmopathy. MiXCR, run by TCRdb on the multiplex PCR reads, gives a single entry per CDR3 protein. Of about 480,000 distinct CDR3 sequences listed, approximately 15% are singletons. The sequenced material came from blood. These receptors all come from a woman aged 18-30 years with Graves' hyperthyroidism. Each CDR3 is given with its conserved first and last residue. Fields, in order: J gene, CDR3 length, V gene, D gene, clone size, CDR3 DNA, CDR3 protein. The D gene is left open where the match is weak. A clone size is listed for some rows: how often the clone was seen (once, few, many), or a class if it is expanded.

J: TRBJ1-5
length: 15
V: TRBV19
D: NA
size: NA
DNA: TGTGCCAGTAGTTCCCGGTCAGGGAGCAATCAGCCCCAGCATTTT
CDR3: CASSSRSGSNQPQHF

J: TRBJ2-4
length: 16
V: TRBV12-3/TRBV12-4
D: NA
size: few
DNA: TGTGCCAGCAGTTTAAGTGACAGTCCTCGGGAAAACATTCAGTACTTC
CDR3: CASSLSDSPRENIQYF

J: TRBJ1-1
length: 18
V: TRBV6-6
D: NA
size: few
DNA: TGTGCCAGCAGTTACCTTCTATTTTATGAAGTCTTGGGCACTGAAGCTTTCTTT
CDR3: CASSYLLFYEVLGTEAFF

J: TRBJ2-7
length: 15
V: TRBV20-1
D: TRBD2
size: many
DNA: TGCAGTGCTAGAAAGCTAGCGGGAGGGCCGTACGAGCAGTACTTC
CDR3: CSARKLAGGPYEQYF

J: TRBJ2-1
length: 16
V: TRBV4-1
D: NA
size: few
DNA: TGCGCCAGCAGCCAAGCGGTCCCGGAGGTAGACAATGAGCAGTTCTTC
CDR3: CASSQAVPEVDNEQFF

J: TRBJ1-2
length: 17
V: TRBV7-9
D: TRBD1
size: few
DNA: TGTGCCAGCAGCTTAGTAAAAATGGACAGGGGTGACTATGGCTACACCTTC
CDR3: CASSLVKMDRGDYGYTF

J: TRBJ1-5
length: 14
V: TRBV18
D: NA
size: NA
DNA: TGTGCCAGCTCACCACGGCAGGCGGATCAGCCCCAGCATTTT
CDR3: CASSPRQADQPQHF

J: TRBJ1-1
length: 14
V: TRBV19
D: NA
size: many
DNA: TGTGCCAGTAGTATCCGTCCAAGGAACACTGAAGCTTTCTTT
CDR3: CASSIRPRNTEAFF

J: TRBJ1-1
length: 16
V: TRBV5-1
D: TRBD1
size: many
DNA: TGCGCCAGCAGCCTTCAGGGGGCATCGGTGAACACTGAAGCTTTCTTT
CDR3: CASSLQGASVNTEAFF

J: TRBJ1-5
length: 17
V: TRBV28
D: NA
size: many
DNA: TGTGCCAGCAGTTTATTCGCGAGGAGAAGGGAGAATCAGCCCCAGCATTTT
CDR3: CASSLFARRRENQPQHF

J: TRBJ2-3
length: 14
V: TRBV11-3
D: TRBD2
size: few
DNA: TGTGCCAGCAGCCCCCGGACTAGCGGGAGTTCACAGTATTTT
CDR3: CASSPRTSGSSQYF

J: TRBJ1-5
length: 16
V: TRBV6-1
D: NA
size: many
DNA: TGTGCCAGCAGGGAACTGGGAAGACTTAGCAATCAGCCCCAGCATTTT
CDR3: CASRELGRLSNQPQHF

J: TRBJ2-7
length: 15
V: TRBV5-1
D: TRBD1
size: NA
DNA: TGCGCCAGCAGTCCAAACAGGGGGCCAGAGTACGAGCAGTACTTC
CDR3: CASSPNRGPEYEQYF

J: TRBJ2-7
length: 15
V: TRBV12-3/TRBV12-4
D: NA
size: many
DNA: TGTGCCAGCAGTTTAGCACAGGGTGGGGTCTACGAGCAGTACTTC
CDR3: CASSLAQGGVYEQYF

J: TRBJ1-5
length: 15
V: TRBV9
D: TRBD1
size: NA
DNA: TGTGCCAGCAGCGTAGAGGGGACAGGGGGTCAGCCCCAGCATTTT
CDR3: CASSVEGTGGQPQHF

J: TRBJ2-1
length: 12
V: TRBV19
D: NA
size: few
DNA: TGTGCCAGTAGGGACCGTTACAATGAGCAGTTCTTC
CDR3: CASRDRYNEQFF

J: TRBJ1-5
length: 14
V: TRBV18
D: NA
size: few
DNA: TGTGCCAGCTCATCCGGACCTGACGGTCAGCCCCAGCATTTT
CDR3: CASSSGPDGQPQHF

J: TRBJ1-4
length: 16
V: TRBV18
D: TRBD1
size: NA
DNA: TGTGCCAGCTCATATTTTCCGGGACAGATAAATGAAAAACTGTTTTTT
CDR3: CASSYFPGQINEKLFF

J: TRBJ2-3
length: 14
V: TRBV5-1
D: NA
size: many
DNA: TGCGCCAGCAGCTCCACTAGCCGCACAGATACGCAGTATTTT
CDR3: CASSSTSRTDTQYF

J: TRBJ2-1
length: 14
V: TRBV18
D: TRBD2
size: NA
DNA: TGTGCCAGCTCACCACCGACTAGCGGGGGTGAGCAGTTCTTC
CDR3: CASSPPTSGGEQFF

J: TRBJ2-3
length: 16
V: TRBV10-3
D: TRBD1
size: NA
DNA: TGTGCCATCAGCGCGGTGGGGGGACAGGGTATAGATACGCAGTATTTT
CDR3: CAISAVGGQGIDTQYF

J: TRBJ2-2
length: 14
V: TRBV15
D: NA
size: once
DNA: TGTGCCACCAGCAGAGGGCTAGCTACCGGGGAGCTGTTTTTT
CDR3: CATSRGLATGELFF

J: TRBJ2-7
length: 14
V: TRBV7-3
D: NA
size: many
DNA: TGTGCCAGCAGCCCAGGAGGTGGCTCCTACGAGCAGTACTTC
CDR3: CASSPGGGSYEQYF

J: TRBJ1-1
length: 15
V: TRBV12-3/TRBV12-4
D: NA
size: many
DNA: TGTGCCAGCAGTTTAGAGGGCGTACTAAACACTGAAGCTTTCTTT
CDR3: CASSLEGVLNTEAFF

J: TRBJ2-3
length: 19
V: TRBV27
D: TRBD2
size: many
DNA: TGTGCCAGCAGTTTATCAGGGCCCTGGACTAGCGGGAGGGGAGATACGCAGTATTTT
CDR3: CASSLSGPWTSGRGDTQYF

J: TRBJ1-2
length: 14
V: TRBV9
D: TRBD1
size: few
DNA: TGTGCCAGCAGCGTAGCCACAGGGGGTCGCGGCTACACCTTC
CDR3: CASSVATGGRGYTF

J: TRBJ1-5
length: 16
V: TRBV12-3/TRBV12-4
D: NA
size: many
DNA: TGTGCCAGCAGTTTATTAGGATCCGGGGCTAATCAGCCCCAGCATTTT
CDR3: CASSLLGSGANQPQHF

J: TRBJ1-2
length: 11
V: TRBV29-1
D: NA
size: NA
DNA: TGCAGCGTTGCACGGGAATATGGCTACACCTTC
CDR3: CSVAREYGYTF

J: TRBJ1-1
length: 15
V: TRBV18
D: NA
size: many
DNA: TGTGCCAGCTCACCTGAGGGGGGACGCGGGACTGAAGCTTTCTTT
CDR3: CASSPEGGRGTEAFF

J: TRBJ1-1
length: 19
V: TRBV7-6
D: NA
size: many
DNA: TGTGCCAGCAGCTTAGCGCTTAGGAGAGGGGACGGTCGGAACACTGAAGCTTTCTTT
CDR3: CASSLALRRGDGRNTEAFF